The sequence of this T cell receptor (beta chain) was determined in a study of T cells after somatic rescue of genetic block. Germline CDR1 is SGHVS and CDR2 is FNYEAQ. The CDR3 has 15 residues. J lost 5 bases, V lost 5 bases, and 9 bases had no gene match. Clones were read by immunoSEQ multiplex PCR, and TCRdb kept only the in-frame ones, dropping some. The sample has 45,000 to 55,000 clones, 90% to 97% seen once; the top ten hold roughly 0.074%. The chain employs TRBV7-6 and TRBJ1-1; 9 nucleotides align to TRBD1. The sample comprised peripheral blood mononuclear cells (PBMCs). This receptor was identified in a child under two years old. This CDR3 is CASSDFDRGGTEAFF. The DNA for the CDR3 is TGTGCCAGCAGCGACTTCGACAGGGGGGGGACTGAAGCTTTCTTT.